The 14 T cell receptor beta chains in this list originate from one sample, sequenced in a study of blood T cell repertoires in COVID-19. Repertoires were generated with immunoSEQ multiplex PCR, while TCRdb's copy carries only in-frame clones and drops some. The sample consists of about 220,000 clones, under 90% of them appearing once. Sequencing input: peripheral blood. The receptors originated from a woman in her 40s with active or convalescent COVID-19.

The chain recombines TRBV7-2 with TRBJ1-4; 7 nucleotides match TRBD1. Germline-derived CDR1 and CDR2 are SGHTA and FQGNSA. J was trimmed by 5 bases and V by 6 bases; bases with no gene match: 6. This CDR3 has 14 amino acids. Here the CDR3 reads CASRQTGSNEKLFF. The CDR3, as DNA: TGTGCCAGCAGACAGACAGGGAGCAATGAAAAACTGTTTTTT.

The rearrangement links TRBV9 to TRBJ2-5; 11 bases align to TRBD2. The trim removed 3 bases at V and 4 bases at J, leaving 14 bases unmatched. Per the germline V gene, CDR1 is SGDLS and CDR2 is YYNGEE. The CDR3 spans 18 residues. The CDR3 loop reads CASSAPRSLAGGRETQYF. The CDR3 DNA reads as TGTGCCAGCAGCGCCCCTCGGTCCCTAGCGGGGGGACGAGAGACCCAGTACTTC.

The V and J genes are TRBV29-1 and TRBJ1-4, with TRBD1 matching 7 bases. The CDR3 is 14 amino acids. V was pared by 6 bases and J by 3 bases, with 7 bases of the junction left unmatched. Germline V CDR1 and CDR2: SQVTM, ANQGSEA. The CDR3 DNA reads as TGCAGCGTGCGACAGACAGGGTCTAATGAAAAACTGTTTTTT. It codes for CSVRQTGSNEKLFF. Full variable domain (missing parts from reference TRBV29-1 and TRBJ1-4): SAVISQKPSRDICQRGTSLTIQCQVDSQVTMMFWYRQQPGQSLTLIATANQGSEATYESGFVIDKFPISRPNLTFSTLTVSNMSPEDSSIYLCSVRQTGSNEKLFFGSGTQLSVL.

The rearrangement links TRBV30 to TRBJ2-2, with D possibly matching TRBD2 (6 bases). Germline V gives CDR1 GTSNPN, CDR2 SVGIG (reference sequence). The CDR3 spans 16 residues. V dropped 3 bases and J dropped 7 bases, with 21 bases sitting between them. CDR3 DNA sequence: TGTGCCTGGAGACCCTTTGCGGGACCAAGGAACGGGGAGCTGTTTTTT. Its translation: CAWRPFAGPRNGELFF. The full variable domain, with the rest looked up from reference TRBV30 and TRBJ2-2, is SQTIHQWPATLVQPVGSPLSLECTVEGTSNPNLYWYRQAAGRGLQLLFYSVGIGQISSEVPQNLSASRPQDRQFILSSKKLLLSDSGFYLCAWRPFAGPRNGELFFGEGSRLTVL.

The chain carries TRBV19 and TRBJ2-7, with TRBD2 matching over 9 bases. Trimming cost V 3 bases and J 3 bases; bases outside gene matches: 24. This CDR3 contains 21 residues. The germline V gene encodes CDR1 LNHDA and CDR2 SQIVND (reference sequence). In nucleotides, the CDR3 is TGTGCCAGTAGTATTAACGGAAGAGGCGGCGGGAGGGCCTCGGGCTTCTACGAGCAGTACTTC. Translation gives CASSINGRGGGRASGFYEQYF.

This clone was counted once. The rearrangement joins TRBV30 to TRBJ1-2; D ambiguous. Trimming removed 2 bases at V and 4 bases at J, with 11 bases between. The CDR3 totals 13 residues. CDR1 and CDR2 (germline): GTSNPN, SVGIG (reference sequence). The CDR3 protein is CAWSSGRTYGYTF. The CDR3 bases are TGTGCCTGGAGTAGCGGACGGACCTATGGCTACACCTTC.

The rearrangement links TRBV29-1 to TRBJ2-3; 10 bases are shared with TRBD1. Germline trimming cut 8 bases from V and 3 bases from J; bases unmatched to any gene: 8. Germline V lookup: CDR1 SQVTM, CDR2 ANQGSEA. The CDR3 is 14 amino acids. The CDR3 spells CSSDRDRGTDTQYF. In nucleotides, the CDR3 is TGCAGCTCCGACCGGGACAGGGGTACAGATACGCAGTATTTT.

V is TRBV27 and J is TRBJ1-1; D gene ambiguous. Trimming pared 6 bases from V and 4 bases from J, leaving 15 bases between. CDR1 is MNHEY and CDR2 is SMNVEV in the germline V gene (reference sequence). There are 14 residues in the CDR3. In DNA, the CDR3 is TGTGCCAGCAGCAAAAGCGCGGCGCGCACTGAAGCTTTCTTT. Translated, it gives CASSKSAARTEAFF.

The rearrangement links TRBV5-1 to TRBJ1-3, with D tentatively TRBD1 (6 bases). V gave up 4 bases and J gave up 0 bases, with 11 bases separating them. Germline V gives CDR1 SGHRS, CDR2 YFSETQ. The CDR3 has 15 residues. CDR3 residues: CASSPRGNSGNTIYF. Written as DNA, the CDR3 is TGCGCCAGCAGCCCCAGGGGCAACTCTGGAAACACCATATATTTT.

The V call is TRBV7-9, the J call TRBJ2-3; 9 bases map to TRBD2. Germline V lookup: CDR1 SEHNR, CDR2 FQNEAQ (reference sequence). The CDR3 sequence is 16 residues long. Trimming removed 5 bases from V and 4 bases from J; junction bases left unmatched: 10. The CDR3 protein is CASSPSGGRGADTQYF. The CDR3 DNA reads TGTGCCAGCAGCCCCTCGGGCGGGAGGGGGGCAGATACGCAGTATTTT. Drawing the rest from reference TRBV7-9 and TRBJ2-3, the complete variable domain is DTGVSQNPRHKITKRGQNVTFRCDPISEHNRLYWYRQTLGQGPEFLTYFQNEAQLEKSRLLSDRFSAERPKGSFSTLEIQRTEQGDSAMYLCASSPSGGRGADTQYFGPGTRLTVL.

The chain uses TRBV6-5 and TRBJ2-2; weak D call: TRBD1 (5 bases). Germline CDR1 is MNHEY and CDR2 is SVGAGI. The CDR3 is made up of 14 amino acids. Trimming pared 4 bases from V and 5 bases from J, leaving 11 bases between. The CDR3 DNA is TGTGCCAGCAGTTCAACAGGTTCAACCGGGGAGCTGTTTTTT. Translating it yields CASSSTGSTGELFF.

The rearrangement links TRBV3-1 (or the pseudogene TRBV3-2) to TRBJ2-1, with a weak D call TRBD1 (6 bases). Trimming took off 2 bases at V and 5 bases at J, with 16 bases between the two ends. The CDR3 has 16 amino acids. Germline V gene sequence: CDR1 LGHDT, CDR2 YNNKEL (reference sequence). In DNA, the CDR3 is TGTGCCAGCAGCCAATTATCGGGACACCATCACAATGAGCAGTTCTTC. Protein: CASSQLSGHHHNEQFF.

The rearrangement joins TRBV30 to TRBJ1-2, with 10 positions matching TRBD1. From germline, CDR1 is GTSNPN and CDR2 SVGIG (reference sequence). Trimming took 3 bases from V and 7 from J; bases not matched to a gene: 14. This CDR3 spans 16 amino acids. CDR3 nucleotide sequence: TGTGCCTGGAGACTACCCGCGACAGGGGGCGCGGGTGGCTACACCTTC. This translates into CAWRLPATGGAGGYTF.

The chain is built from TRBV5-4 and TRBJ2-2, with TRBD2 identical over 7 bases. V lost 7 bases, J lost 4 bases, and 7 bases stayed unmatched. This CDR3 comprises 14 residues. Germline CDR1 is SGHNT and CDR2 is YYREEE (reference sequence). The CDR3 coding sequence is TGTGCCAGCGGACTAGGGGCTAGCACCGGGGAGCTGTTTTTT. Its translation: CASGLGASTGELFF.